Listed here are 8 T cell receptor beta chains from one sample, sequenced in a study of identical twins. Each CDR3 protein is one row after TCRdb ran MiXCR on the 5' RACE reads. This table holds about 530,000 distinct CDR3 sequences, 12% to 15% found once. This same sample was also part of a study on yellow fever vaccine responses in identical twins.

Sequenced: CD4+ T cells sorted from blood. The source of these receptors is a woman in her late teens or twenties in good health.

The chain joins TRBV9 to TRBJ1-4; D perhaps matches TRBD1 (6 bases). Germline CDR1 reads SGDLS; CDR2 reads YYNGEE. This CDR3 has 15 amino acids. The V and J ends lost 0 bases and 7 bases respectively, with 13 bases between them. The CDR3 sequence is CASSVEQGWSEKLFF. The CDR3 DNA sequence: TGTGCCAGCAGCGTAGAACAGGGCTGGAGTGAAAAACTGTTTTTT.

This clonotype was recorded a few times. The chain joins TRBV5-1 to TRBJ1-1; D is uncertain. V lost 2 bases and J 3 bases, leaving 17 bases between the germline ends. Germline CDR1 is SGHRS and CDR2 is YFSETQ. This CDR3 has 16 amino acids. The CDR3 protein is CASSLIGSPIYTEAFF. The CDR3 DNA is TGCGCCAGCAGCTTAATTGGGTCGCCGATCTACACTGAAGCTTTCTTT.

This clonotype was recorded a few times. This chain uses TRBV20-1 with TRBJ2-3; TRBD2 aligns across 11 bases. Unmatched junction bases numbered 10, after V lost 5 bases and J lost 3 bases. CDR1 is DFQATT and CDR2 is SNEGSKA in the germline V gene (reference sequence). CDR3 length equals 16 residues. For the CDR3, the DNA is TGCAGTGCTTCCCGGGTAGCGGGGGGGGGGACAGATACGCAGTATTTT. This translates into CSASRVAGGGTDTQYF.

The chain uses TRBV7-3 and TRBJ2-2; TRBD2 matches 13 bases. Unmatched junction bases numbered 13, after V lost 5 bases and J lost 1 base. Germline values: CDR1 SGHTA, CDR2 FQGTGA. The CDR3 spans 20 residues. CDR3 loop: CASSLSRGLAGELNTGELFF. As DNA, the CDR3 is TGTGCCAGCAGCCTATCCCGCGGACTAGCGGGAGAGCTGAACACCGGGGAGCTGTTTTTT.

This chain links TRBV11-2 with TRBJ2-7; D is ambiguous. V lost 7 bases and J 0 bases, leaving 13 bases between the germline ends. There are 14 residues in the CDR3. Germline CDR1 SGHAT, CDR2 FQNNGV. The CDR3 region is CASTHGPSSYEQYV. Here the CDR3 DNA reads TGTGCCAGCACCCACGGCCCGAGCTCCTACGAGCAGTACGTC.

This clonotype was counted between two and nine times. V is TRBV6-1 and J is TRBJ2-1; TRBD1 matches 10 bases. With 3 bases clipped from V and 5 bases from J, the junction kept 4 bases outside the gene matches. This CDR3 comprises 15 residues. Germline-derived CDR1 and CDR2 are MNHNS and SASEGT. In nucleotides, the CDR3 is TGTGCCAGCAGTGACCCCGGGACAGGGGACAATGAGCAGTTCTTC. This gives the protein CASSDPGTGDNEQFF.

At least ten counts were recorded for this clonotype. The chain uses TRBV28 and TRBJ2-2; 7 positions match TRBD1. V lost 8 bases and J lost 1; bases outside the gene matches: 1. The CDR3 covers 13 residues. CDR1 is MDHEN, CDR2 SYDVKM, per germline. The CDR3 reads CASRTGNTGELFF. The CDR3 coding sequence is TGTGCCAGCCGGACAGGGAACACCGGGGAGCTGTTTTTT.

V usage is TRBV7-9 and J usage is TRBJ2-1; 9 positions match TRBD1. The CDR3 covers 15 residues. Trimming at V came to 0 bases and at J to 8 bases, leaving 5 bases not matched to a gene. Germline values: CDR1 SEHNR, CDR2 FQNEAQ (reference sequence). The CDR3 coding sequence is TGTGCCAGCAGCTTAGCGACAGGGGGAGCATATGAGCAGTTCTTC. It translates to CASSLATGGAYEQFF. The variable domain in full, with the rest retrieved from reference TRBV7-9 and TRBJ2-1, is DTGVSQNPRHKITKRGQNVTFRCDPISEHNRLYWYRQTLGQGPEFLTYFQNEAQLEKSRLLSDRFSAERPKGSFSTLEIQRTEQGDSAMYLCASSLATGGAYEQFFGPGTRLTVL.